The present T cell receptor beta chain was sequenced within a study of T-cell reconstitution after alpha-beta-depleted transplantation in children. A TCRbeta library incorporating unique molecular identifiers was prepared. Each CDR3 protein is one row after TCRdb ran MiXCR on the PCR reads. The sample gives hundreds of thousands of distinct CDR3 sequences, about a sixth of which show up once; more than 2.5% is in the top ten. V was clipped by 2 bases and J by 6 bases, with 8 bases between them. Germline lookup yields CDR1 MGHDK and CDR2 SYGVNS. This CDR3 spans 12 amino acids. The gene calls are TRBV25-1 and TRBJ2-7; D is uncertain. This sample comprised PBMCs from the stem cell graft donor, obtained from the stem cell graft. The clonotype originates from a human donor who donated a stem cell graft to a child with acute lymphoblastic leukemia. CDR3 region: CASSEMYSEQYF. Written as DNA, the CDR3 is TGTGCCAGCAGTGAAATGTATTCCGAGCAGTACTTC.